Listed below are T cell receptor beta chains from one sample, sequenced in a study of blood T cell repertoires in COVID-19. Some clones are missing from TCRdb's copy, which holds only in-frame ones; the method was immunoSEQ multiplex PCR. The top ten clones hold 7.5% of a sample with some 120,000 clones, approximately 84% of them seen once. Material: peripheral blood. The receptors were sampled from a man aged 65-85 years with active or convalescent COVID-19. The CDR3 runs from the conserved cysteine through the conserved F or W. A D gene is named only where the DNA matches it firmly. Rows give clone size only sometimes, using once, few, many, or a class for an expanded clone.

J gene: TRBJ1-2
V gene: TRBV21-1
D gene: -
clone size: -
CDR3 length: 15
CDR3 protein: CASTPIGGRDYGYTF
CDR3 DNA: TGTGCCAGCACCCCAATAGGTGGCAGGGACTATGGCTACACCTTC

J gene: TRBJ1-2
V gene: TRBV5-1
D gene: TRBD1
clone size: -
CDR3 length: 16
CDR3 protein: CASSLGGQGVDYGYTF
CDR3 DNA: TGCGCCAGCAGCTTGGGTGGACAGGGGGTCGACTATGGCTACACCTTC

J gene: TRBJ1-1
V gene: TRBV29-1
D gene: TRBD1
clone size: once
CDR3 length: 13
CDR3 protein: CSVEQGVNTEAFF
CDR3 DNA: TGCAGCGTTGAACAGGGGGTTAACACTGAAGCTTTCTTT

J gene: TRBJ2-5
V gene: TRBV4-1
D gene: TRBD1
clone size: -
CDR3 length: 16
CDR3 protein: CASSQNPGGLQETQYF
CDR3 DNA: TGCGCCAGCAGCCAAAACCCAGGGGGCCTTCAAGAGACCCAGTACTTC

J gene: TRBJ2-1
V gene: TRBV5-1
D gene: TRBD1
clone size: -
CDR3 length: 15
CDR3 protein: CASARSGGSYNEQFF
CDR3 DNA: TGCGCCAGCGCTCGGTCAGGGGGCTCCTACAATGAGCAGTTCTTC

J gene: TRBJ2-3
V gene: TRBV5-1
D gene: TRBD2
clone size: -
CDR3 length: 16
CDR3 protein: CASSPLSSGSTDTQYF
CDR3 DNA: TGCGCCAGCAGCCCCTTAAGTAGCGGGAGCACAGATACGCAGTATTTT

J gene: TRBJ2-4
V gene: TRBV5-6
D gene: -
clone size: once
CDR3 length: 16
CDR3 protein: CASSLAETRIRDIQYF
CDR3 DNA: TGTGCCAGCAGCTTGGCCGAGACCCGCATACGGGACATTCAGTACTTC

J gene: TRBJ2-1
V gene: TRBV14
D gene: TRBD1
clone size: -
CDR3 length: 17
CDR3 protein: CASSQEAQGAWYNEQFF
CDR3 DNA: TGTGCCAGCAGCCAAGAGGCTCAGGGGGCTTGGTACAATGAGCAGTTCTTC

J gene: TRBJ1-6
V gene: TRBV5-6
D gene: -
clone size: -
CDR3 length: 15
CDR3 protein: CASSLGQVENSPLHF
CDR3 DNA: TGTGCCAGCAGCTTGGGTCAGGTAGAAAATTCACCCCTCCACTTT

J gene: TRBJ1-1
V gene: TRBV10-2
D gene: -
clone size: -
CDR3 length: 13
CDR3 protein: CASSLPGDTEAFF
CDR3 DNA: TGCGCCAGCAGTCTTCCAGGGGACACTGAAGCTTTCTTT

J gene: TRBJ1-6
V gene: TRBV6-6
D gene: TRBD1
clone size: -
CDR3 length: 15
CDR3 protein: CASSLRDRGNSPLHF
CDR3 DNA: TGTGCCAGCAGCTTAAGGGACAGGGGCAATTCACCCCTCCACTTT

J gene: TRBJ2-2
V gene: TRBV11-3
D gene: -
clone size: -
CDR3 length: 15
CDR3 protein: CASSYGGARTGELFF
CDR3 DNA: TGTGCCAGCAGCTATGGGGGGGCGCGAACCGGGGAGCTGTTTTTT

J gene: TRBJ1-1
V gene: TRBV12-3/TRBV12-4
D gene: -
clone size: -
CDR3 length: 13
CDR3 protein: CASSQRQNTEAFF
CDR3 DNA: TGTGCCAGCAGTCAACGACAGAACACTGAAGCTTTCTTT